The sample holds a few counts of the clone carrying this TCR beta chain. The data derive from a study of blood T cell repertoires in COVID-19. On the study more broadly: In each case, the material was cDNA or gDNA derived from T cells, B-cell-depleted T cells, or PBMCs.

In Seattle, patients joined the study during active infection and were tracked longitudinally. The CDR3 has 13 residues. V dropped 5 bases and J dropped 7 bases, with 11 bases sitting between them. Germline CDR1 reads SGHTA; CDR2 reads FQGNSA. In the authors' workflow: The assay estimated nucleated cells by amplifying reference gene primers. The assay was immunoSEQ multiplex PCR, and TCRdb's table has in-frame clones only and misses some. The V and J calls and the clone size are those of that table, but D and trimming were determined from the DNA. Of tens of thousands of clones listed, about 83% are singletons.

The sequencing input was peripheral blood. V and J are TRBV7-2 and TRBJ1-4; D unresolved. The receptor's source is a man in his thirties or forties with COVID-19, enrolled during active disease. The CDR3 spells CASSNERGEKLFF. The CDR3 DNA is TGTGCCAGCAGCAATGAACGGGGTGAAAAACTGTTTTTT.